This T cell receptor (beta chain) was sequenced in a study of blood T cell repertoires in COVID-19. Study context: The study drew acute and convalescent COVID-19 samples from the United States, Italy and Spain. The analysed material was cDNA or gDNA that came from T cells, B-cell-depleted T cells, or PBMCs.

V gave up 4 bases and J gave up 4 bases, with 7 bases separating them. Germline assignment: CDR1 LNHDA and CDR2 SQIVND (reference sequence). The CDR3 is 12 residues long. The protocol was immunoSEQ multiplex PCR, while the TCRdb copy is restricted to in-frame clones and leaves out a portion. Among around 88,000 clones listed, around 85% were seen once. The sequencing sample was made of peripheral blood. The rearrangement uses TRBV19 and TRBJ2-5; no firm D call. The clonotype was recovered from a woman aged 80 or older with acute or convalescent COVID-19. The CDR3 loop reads CASSNLLETQYF. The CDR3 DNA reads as TGTGCCAGTAGTAACTTATTAGAGACCCAGTACTTC.